This T cell receptor beta chain was identified during a study of blood T cells in healthy people across ages. Study findings and constraints: The fall in TCR beta diversity per million T cells was roughly linear with age. Samples with more naive T cells showed higher observed beta diversity.

A remark on this clonotype: Its antigen is unknown.

The CDR3 consists of 15 residues. Germline assignment: CDR1 MNHEY and CDR2 SMNVEV (reference sequence). A J-beta primer mix and a sample-barcoded 5' primer were used in a second PCR of about 6 to 12 cycles. TCRdb called the 5' RACE reads again in MiXCR, with one record for every CDR3 protein. The data contain roughly 550,000 distinct CDR3 sequences, about 24% of them singletons. This sample was shared with a second study, whose subject was T cells of mothers and their children. That work contributes: For unrelated pairs as for related ones, thymic selection shapes TCR recombination output similarly.

This receptor was obtained from a boy younger than 18 in good health. The V call is TRBV27, the J call TRBJ2-5, with 8 bases fitting TRBD2. The J call may be mistaken, given a closer DNA end match to TRBJ2-7. Source material: blood. The CDR3 is CASRSPSGSRYEQYF. CDR3 nucleotide sequence: TGTGCCAGCAGATCCCCCAGCGGGAGTAGGTACGAGCAGTACTTC.